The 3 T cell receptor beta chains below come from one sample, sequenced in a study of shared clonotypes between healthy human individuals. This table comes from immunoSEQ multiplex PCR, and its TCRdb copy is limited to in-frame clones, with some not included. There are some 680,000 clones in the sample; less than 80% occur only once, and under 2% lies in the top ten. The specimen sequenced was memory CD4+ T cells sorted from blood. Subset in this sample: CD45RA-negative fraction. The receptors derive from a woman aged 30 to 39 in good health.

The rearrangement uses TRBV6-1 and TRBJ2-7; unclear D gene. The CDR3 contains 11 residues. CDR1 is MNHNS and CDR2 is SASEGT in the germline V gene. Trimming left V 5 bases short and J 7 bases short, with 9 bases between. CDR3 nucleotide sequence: TGTGCCAGCAGTTATCCAAGAGAGCAGTACTTC. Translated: CASSYPREQYF.

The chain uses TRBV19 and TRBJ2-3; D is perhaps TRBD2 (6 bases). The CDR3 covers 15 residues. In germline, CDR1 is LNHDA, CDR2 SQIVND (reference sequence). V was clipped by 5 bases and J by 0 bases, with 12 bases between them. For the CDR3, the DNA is TGTGCCAGTAGTCCTAGCGCCACTAGCACAGATACGCAGTATTTT. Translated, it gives CASSPSATSTDTQYF.

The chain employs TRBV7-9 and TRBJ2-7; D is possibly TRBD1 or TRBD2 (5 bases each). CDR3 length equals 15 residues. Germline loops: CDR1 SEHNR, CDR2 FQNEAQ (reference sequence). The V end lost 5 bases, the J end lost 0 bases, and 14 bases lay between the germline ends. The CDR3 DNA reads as TGTGCCAGCAGCCCCCCTGGGACGCGCTCCTACGAGCAGTACTTC. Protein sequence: CASSPPGTRSYEQYF.